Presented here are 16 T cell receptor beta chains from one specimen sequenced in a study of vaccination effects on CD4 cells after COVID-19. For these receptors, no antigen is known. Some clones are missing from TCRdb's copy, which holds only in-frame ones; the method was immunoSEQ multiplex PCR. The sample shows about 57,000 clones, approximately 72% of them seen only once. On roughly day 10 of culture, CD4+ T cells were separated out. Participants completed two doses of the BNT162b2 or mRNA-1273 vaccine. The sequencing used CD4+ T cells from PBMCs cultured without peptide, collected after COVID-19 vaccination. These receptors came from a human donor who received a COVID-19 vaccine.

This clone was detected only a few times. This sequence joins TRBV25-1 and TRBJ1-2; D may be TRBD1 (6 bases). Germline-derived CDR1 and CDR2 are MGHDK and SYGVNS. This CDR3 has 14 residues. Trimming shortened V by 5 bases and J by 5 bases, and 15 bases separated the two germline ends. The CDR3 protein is CASSSRGAGYGYTF. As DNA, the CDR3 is TGTGCCAGCAGTTCCAGGGGCGCAGGATATGGCTACACCTTC.

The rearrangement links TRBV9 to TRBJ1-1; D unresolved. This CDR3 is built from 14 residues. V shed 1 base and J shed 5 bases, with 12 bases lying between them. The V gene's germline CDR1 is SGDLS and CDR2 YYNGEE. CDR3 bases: TGTGCCAGCAGCGTACTTCCAGGTGGTACTGAAGCTTTCTTT. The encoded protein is CASSVLPGGTEAFF.

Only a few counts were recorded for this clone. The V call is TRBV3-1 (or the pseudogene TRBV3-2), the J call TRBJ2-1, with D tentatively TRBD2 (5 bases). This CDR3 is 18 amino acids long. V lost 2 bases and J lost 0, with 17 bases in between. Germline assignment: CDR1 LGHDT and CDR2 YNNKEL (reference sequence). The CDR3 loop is CASSQPPERYSSYNEQFF. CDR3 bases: TGTGCCAGCAGCCAACCTCCCGAGCGGTACAGCTCCTACAATGAGCAGTTCTTC.

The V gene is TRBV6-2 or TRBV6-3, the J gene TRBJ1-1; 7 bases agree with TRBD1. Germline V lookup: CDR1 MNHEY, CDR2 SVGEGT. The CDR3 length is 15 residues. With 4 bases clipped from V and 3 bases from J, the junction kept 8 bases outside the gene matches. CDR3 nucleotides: TGTGCCAGCAGTTCAAGGACAGGTATCGACACTGAAGCTTTCTTT. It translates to CASSSRTGIDTEAFF.

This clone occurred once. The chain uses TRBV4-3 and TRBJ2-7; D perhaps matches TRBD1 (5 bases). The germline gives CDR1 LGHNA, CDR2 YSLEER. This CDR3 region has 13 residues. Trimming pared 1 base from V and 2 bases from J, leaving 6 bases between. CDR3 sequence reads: CASSQGQTYEQYF. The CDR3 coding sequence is TGCGCCAGCAGCCAAGGACAGACCTACGAGCAGTACTTC.

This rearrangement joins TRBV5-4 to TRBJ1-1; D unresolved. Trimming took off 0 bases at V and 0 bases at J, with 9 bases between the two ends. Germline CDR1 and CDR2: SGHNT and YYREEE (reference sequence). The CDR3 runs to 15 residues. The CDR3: CASSLEPTMNTEAFF. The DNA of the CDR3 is TGTGCCAGCAGCTTGGAGCCGACCATGAACACTGAAGCTTTCTTT.

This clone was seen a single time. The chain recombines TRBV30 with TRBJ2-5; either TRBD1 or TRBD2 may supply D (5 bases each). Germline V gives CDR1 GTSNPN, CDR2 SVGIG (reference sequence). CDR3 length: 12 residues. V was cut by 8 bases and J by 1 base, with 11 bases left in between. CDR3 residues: CAGGGVQETQYF. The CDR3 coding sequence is TGTGCCGGGGGTGGAGTCCAAGAGACCCAGTACTTC. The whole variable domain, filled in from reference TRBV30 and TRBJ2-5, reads SQTIHQWPATLVQPVGSPLSLECTVEGTSNPNLYWYRQAAGRGLQLLFYSVGIGQISSEVPQNLSASRPQDRQFILSSKKLLLSDSGFYLCAGGGVQETQYFGPGTRLLVL.

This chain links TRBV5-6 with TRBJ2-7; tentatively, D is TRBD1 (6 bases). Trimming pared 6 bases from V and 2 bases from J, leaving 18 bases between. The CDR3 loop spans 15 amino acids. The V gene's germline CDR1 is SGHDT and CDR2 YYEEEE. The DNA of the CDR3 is TGTGCCAGCACACGCAGGGGTTACAACACCTACGAGCAGTACTTC. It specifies CASTRRGYNTYEQYF. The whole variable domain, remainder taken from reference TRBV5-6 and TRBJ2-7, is DAGVTQSPTHLIKTRGQQVTLRCSPKSGHDTVSWYQQALGQGPQFIFQYYEEEERQRGNFPDRFSGHQFPNYSSELNVNALLLGDSALYLCASTRRGYNTYEQYFGPGTRLTVT.

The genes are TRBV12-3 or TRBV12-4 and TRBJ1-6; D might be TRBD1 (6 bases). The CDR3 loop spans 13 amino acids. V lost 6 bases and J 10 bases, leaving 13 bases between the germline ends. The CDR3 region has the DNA TGTGCCAGCAGGGAAGGACAGAACTCACCCCTCCACTTT. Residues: CASREGQNSPLHF.

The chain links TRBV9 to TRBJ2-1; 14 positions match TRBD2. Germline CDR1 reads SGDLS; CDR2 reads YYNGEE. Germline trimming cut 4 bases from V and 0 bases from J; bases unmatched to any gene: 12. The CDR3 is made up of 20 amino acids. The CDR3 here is CASSKYGLAGGLSSYNEQFF. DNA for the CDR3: TGTGCCAGCAGCAAATACGGACTAGCGGGAGGCCTAAGCTCCTACAATGAGCAGTTCTTC.

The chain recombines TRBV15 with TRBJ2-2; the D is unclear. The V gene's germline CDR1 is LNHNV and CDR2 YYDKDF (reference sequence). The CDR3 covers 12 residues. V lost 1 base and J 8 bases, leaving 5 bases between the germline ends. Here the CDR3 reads CATSRVGGELFF. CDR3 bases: TGTGCCACCAGCAGAGTAGGGGGGGAGCTGTTTTTT.

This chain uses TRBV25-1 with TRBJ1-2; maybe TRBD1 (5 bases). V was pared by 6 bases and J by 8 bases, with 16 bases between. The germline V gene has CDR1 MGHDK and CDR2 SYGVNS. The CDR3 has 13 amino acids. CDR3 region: CASRESGGWGYTF. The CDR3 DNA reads TGTGCCAGCAGGGAGTCCGGGGGTTGGGGCTACACCTTC.

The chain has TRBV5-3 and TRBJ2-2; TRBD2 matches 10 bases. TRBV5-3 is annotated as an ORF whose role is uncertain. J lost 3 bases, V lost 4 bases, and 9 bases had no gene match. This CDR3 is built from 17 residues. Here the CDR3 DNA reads TGTGCCAGAAGCGGAGTAGCGGGGGGAAATGACACCGGGGAGCTGTTTTTT. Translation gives CARSGVAGGNDTGELFF.

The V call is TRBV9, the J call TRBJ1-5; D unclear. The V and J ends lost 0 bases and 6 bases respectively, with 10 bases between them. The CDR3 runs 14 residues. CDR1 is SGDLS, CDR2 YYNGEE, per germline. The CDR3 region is CASSVAALGQPQHF. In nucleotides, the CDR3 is TGTGCCAGCAGCGTAGCGGCCCTAGGTCAGCCCCAGCATTTT.

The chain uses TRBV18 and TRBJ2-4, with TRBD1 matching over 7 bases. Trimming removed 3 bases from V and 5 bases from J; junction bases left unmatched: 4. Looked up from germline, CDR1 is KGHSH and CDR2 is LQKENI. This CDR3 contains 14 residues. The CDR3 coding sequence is TGTGCCAGCTCACCCAAGACAGGGCAAAACATTCAGTACTTC. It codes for CASSPKTGQNIQYF. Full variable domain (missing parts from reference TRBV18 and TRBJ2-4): NAGVMQNPRHLVRRRGQEARLRCSPMKGHSHVYWYRQLPEEGLKFMVYLQKENIIDESGMPKERFSAEFPKEGPSILRIQQVVRGDSAAYFCASSPKTGQNIQYFGAGTRLSVL.

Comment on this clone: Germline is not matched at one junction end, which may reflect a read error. The CDR3 reads CASSPHPQGNAEAFF. In nucleotides, the CDR3 is TGTGCCAGCTCTCCACACCCACAGGGTAACGCTGAAGCTTTCTTT. V is TRBV18 and J is TRBJ1-1; D possibly corresponds to TRBD1 (6 bases). Germline assignment: CDR1 KGHSH and CDR2 LQKENI. The CDR3 spans 15 residues.